The present T cell receptor (beta chain) was sequenced within a study of T cell responses to AZD1222 COVID-19 vaccine. Findings of the study overall: Spike-specific TCR breadth and depth both grew after two AZD1222 doses. In a largely white British group with more females than males, clonal diversity was possibly underestimated.

Sequenced by immunoSEQ multiplex PCR; TCRdb stores in-frame clones only, minus some. Of about 120,000 clones in the sample, around 90% were seen once. Comments on this clone: The antigen remains undetermined.

Germline V lookup: CDR1 SGHAT, CDR2 FQDESV (reference sequence). The CDR3 runs 16 residues. Trimming pared 5 bases from V and 3 bases from J, leaving 16 bases between. Material: peripheral blood, obtained 28 days after the second AZD1222 dose. The TCR originated in an adult who received the AZD1222 COVID-19 vaccine. The rearrangement links TRBV11-1 to TRBJ2-2; maybe TRBD2 (7 bases). In DNA form, the CDR3 reads TGTGCCAGCAGCCCCCCCGGGGGGCGCTACACCGGGGAGCTGTTTTTT. Translated, it gives CASSPPGGRYTGELFF.